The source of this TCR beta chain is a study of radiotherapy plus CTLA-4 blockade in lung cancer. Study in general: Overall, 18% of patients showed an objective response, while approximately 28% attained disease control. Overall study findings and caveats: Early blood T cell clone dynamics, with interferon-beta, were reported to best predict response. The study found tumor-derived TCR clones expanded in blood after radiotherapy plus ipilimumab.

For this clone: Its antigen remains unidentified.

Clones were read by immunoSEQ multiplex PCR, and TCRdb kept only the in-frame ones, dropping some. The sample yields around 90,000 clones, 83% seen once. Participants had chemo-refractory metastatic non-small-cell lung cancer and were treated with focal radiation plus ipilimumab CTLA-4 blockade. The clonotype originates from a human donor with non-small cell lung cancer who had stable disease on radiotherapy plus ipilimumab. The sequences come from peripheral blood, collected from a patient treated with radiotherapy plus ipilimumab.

The CDR3 region has the DNA TGTGCCAGTAGTACCTCACAGGGGGGAAGCGGGATGGATACGCAGTATTTT. Its protein product is CASSTSQGGSGMDTQYF. The gene calls are TRBV19 and TRBJ2-3; possible D gene TRBD1, 8 bases. The CDR3 covers 17 residues. Germline V lookup: CDR1 LNHDA, CDR2 SQIVND (reference sequence). Trimming stripped 4 bases from V and 6 bases from J, with 23 bases between.